The present T cell receptor (beta chain) was sequenced within a study of graft-versus-host responses after intestinal transplantation. Of note for this clone: No antigen is known for it.

Sequenced by immunoSEQ multiplex PCR; TCRdb stores in-frame clones only, minus some. The sample contains about 89,000 clones, more than 85% of which appear only once. This CDR3 is 15 amino acids long. V was cut by 0 bases and J by 3 bases, with 14 bases left in between. The V gene's germline CDR1 is SQVTM and CDR2 ANQGSEA. The sample here was unstimulated CD8+ T cells sorted from spleen or lymph node cells, taken before intestinal transplant. The V and J genes are TRBV29-1 and TRBJ2-5; tentatively, D is TRBD2 (5 bases). The sequence was collected from a human donor who received an intestinal transplant. CDR3 nucleotides: TGCAGCGTTGAAGATGGGCGGCAGGAGGAAGAGACCCAGTACTTC. This translates into CSVEDGRQEEETQYF.